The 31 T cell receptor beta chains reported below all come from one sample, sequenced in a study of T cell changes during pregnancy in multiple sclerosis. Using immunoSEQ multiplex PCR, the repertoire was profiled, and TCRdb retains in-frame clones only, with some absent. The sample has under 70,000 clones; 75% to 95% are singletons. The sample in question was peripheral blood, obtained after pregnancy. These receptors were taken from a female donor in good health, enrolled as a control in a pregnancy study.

CDR3 DNA sequence: TGTGCCAGCAGCCTAGGGACTAGCAGCTACGAGCAGTACTTC. This gives the protein CASSLGTSSYEQYF. The chain carries TRBV4-2 and TRBJ2-7, with 9 positions matching TRBD2. Germline CDR1 and CDR2: LGHNA and YNFKEQ. CDR3 size: 14 residues. Losses at the gene ends were 4 bases for V and 3 bases for J; bases not matched to a gene: 4.

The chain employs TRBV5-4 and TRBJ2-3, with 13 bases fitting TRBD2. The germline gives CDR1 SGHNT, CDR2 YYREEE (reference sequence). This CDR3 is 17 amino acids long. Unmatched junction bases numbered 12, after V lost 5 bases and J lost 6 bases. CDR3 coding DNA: TGTGCCAGCAGACCGGGACTAGCGGGGTACTTCTCCGATACGCAGTATTTT. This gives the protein CASRPGLAGYFSDTQYF.

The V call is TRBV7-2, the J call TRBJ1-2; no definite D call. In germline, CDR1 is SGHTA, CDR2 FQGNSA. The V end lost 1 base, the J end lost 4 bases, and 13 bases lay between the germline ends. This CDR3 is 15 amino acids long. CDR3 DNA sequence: TGTGCCAGCAGCTTAGACACAGTGGCGGGCTATGGCTACACCTTC. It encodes CASSLDTVAGYGYTF. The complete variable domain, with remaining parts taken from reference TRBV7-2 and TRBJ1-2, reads GAGVSQSPSNKVTEKGKDVELRCDPISGHTALYWYRQSLGQGLEFLIYFQGNSAPDKSGLPSDRFSAERTGGSVSTLTIQRTQQEDSAVYLCASSLDTVAGYGYTFGSGTRLTVV.

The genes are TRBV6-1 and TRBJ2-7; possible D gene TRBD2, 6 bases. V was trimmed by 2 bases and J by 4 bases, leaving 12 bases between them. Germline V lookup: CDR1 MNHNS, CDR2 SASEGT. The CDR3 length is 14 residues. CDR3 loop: CASSELGGGYEQYF. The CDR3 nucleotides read TGTGCCAGCAGTGAACTGGGGGGAGGATACGAGCAGTACTTC.

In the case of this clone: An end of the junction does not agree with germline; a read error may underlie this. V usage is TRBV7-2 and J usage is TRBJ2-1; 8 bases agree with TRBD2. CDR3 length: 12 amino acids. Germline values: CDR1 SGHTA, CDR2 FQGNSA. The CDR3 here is CASSLKSGGGLF. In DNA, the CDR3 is TGTGCCAGCAGCTTAAAAAGCGGGGGAGGGCTCTTC. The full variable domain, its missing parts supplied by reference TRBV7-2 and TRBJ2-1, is GAGVSQSPSNKVTEKGKDVELRCDPISGHTALYWYRQSLGQGLEFLIYFQGNSAPDKSGLPSDRFSAERTGGSVSTLTIQRTQQEDSAVYLCASSLKSGGGLFGPGTRLTVL.

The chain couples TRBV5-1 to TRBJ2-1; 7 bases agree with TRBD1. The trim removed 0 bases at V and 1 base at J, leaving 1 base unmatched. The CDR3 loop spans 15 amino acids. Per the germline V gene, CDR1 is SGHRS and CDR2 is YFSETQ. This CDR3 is CASSLATGSYNEQFF. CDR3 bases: TGCGCCAGCAGCTTGGCGACAGGGTCCTACAATGAGCAGTTCTTC.

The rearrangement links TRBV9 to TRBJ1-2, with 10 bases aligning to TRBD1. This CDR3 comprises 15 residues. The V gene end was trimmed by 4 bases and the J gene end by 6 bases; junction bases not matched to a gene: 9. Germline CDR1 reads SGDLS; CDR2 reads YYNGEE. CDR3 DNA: TGTGCCAGCAGCCCAACCGGGACAGGGGAAAATGGCTACACCTTC. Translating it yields CASSPTGTGENGYTF.

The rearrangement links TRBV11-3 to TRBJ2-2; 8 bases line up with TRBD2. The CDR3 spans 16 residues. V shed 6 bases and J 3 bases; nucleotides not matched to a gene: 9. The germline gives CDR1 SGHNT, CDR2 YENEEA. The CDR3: CASRPPGLDYTGELFF. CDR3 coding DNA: TGTGCCAGCAGGCCACCGGGACTAGACTACACCGGGGAGCTGTTTTTT.

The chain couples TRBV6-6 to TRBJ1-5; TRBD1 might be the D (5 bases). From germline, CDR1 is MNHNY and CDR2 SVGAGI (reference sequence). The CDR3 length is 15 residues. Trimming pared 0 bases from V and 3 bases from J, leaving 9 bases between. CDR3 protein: CASSYSGGLNQPQHF. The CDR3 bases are TGTGCCAGCAGTTACTCGGGGGGACTCAATCAGCCCCAGCATTTT.

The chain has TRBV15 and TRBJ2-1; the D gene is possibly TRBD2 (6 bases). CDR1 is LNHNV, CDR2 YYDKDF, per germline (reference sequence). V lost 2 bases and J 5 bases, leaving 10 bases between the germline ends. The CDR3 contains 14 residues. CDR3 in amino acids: CATSRSGTDNEQFF. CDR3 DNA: TGTGCCACCAGCAGATCAGGGACTGACAATGAGCAGTTCTTC.

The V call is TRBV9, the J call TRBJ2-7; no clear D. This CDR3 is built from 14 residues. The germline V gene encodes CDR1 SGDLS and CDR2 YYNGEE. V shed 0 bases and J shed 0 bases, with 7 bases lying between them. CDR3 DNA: TGTGCCAGCAGCGTAGAAAGCAACTCCTACGAGCAGTACTTC. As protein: CASSVESNSYEQYF.

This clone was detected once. CDR3 sequence reads: CAWSVQGQETQYF. CDR3 coding DNA: TGTGCCTGGAGTGTACAGGGACAAGAGACCCAGTACTTC. V usage is TRBV30 and J usage is TRBJ2-5; D perhaps matches TRBD1 (6 bases). The CDR3 contains 13 residues. V lost 0 bases and J lost 2, with 7 bases in between. Germline CDR1 and CDR2: GTSNPN and SVGIG (reference sequence).

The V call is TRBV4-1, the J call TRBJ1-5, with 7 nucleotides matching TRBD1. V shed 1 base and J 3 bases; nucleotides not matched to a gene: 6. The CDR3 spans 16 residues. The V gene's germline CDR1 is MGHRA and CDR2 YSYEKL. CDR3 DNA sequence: TGCGCCAGCAGCCAAGCCACAGGGGTGATCAATCAGCCCCAGCATTTT. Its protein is CASSQATGVINQPQHF.

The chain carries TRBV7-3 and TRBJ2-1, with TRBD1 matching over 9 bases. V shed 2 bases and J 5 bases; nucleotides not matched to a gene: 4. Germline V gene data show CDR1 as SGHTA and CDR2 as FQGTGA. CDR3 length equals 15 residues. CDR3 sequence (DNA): TGTGCCAGCAGCTTATACGGGACAGGGAACAATGAGCAGTTCTTC. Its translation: CASSLYGTGNNEQFF.

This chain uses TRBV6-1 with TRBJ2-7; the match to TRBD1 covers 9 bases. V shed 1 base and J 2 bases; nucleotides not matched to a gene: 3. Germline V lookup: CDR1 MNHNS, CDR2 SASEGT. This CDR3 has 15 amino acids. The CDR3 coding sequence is TGTGCCAGCAGTGAAGGGGGGGACAGGGCCTACGAGCAGTACTTC. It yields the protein CASSEGGDRAYEQYF.

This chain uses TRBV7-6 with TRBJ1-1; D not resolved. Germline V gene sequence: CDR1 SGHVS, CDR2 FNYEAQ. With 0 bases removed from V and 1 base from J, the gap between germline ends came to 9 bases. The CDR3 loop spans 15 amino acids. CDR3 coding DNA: TGTGCCAGCAGCTTAGCTAGTTCCCCGAACACTGAAGCTTTCTTT. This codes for CASSLASSPNTEAFF.

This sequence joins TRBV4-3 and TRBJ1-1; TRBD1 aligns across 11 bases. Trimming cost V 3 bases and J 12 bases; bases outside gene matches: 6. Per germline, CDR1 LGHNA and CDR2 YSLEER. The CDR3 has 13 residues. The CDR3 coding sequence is TGCGCCAGCAGCCAGGACAGGGGGCCCGAGACTTTCTTT. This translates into CASSQDRGPETFF.

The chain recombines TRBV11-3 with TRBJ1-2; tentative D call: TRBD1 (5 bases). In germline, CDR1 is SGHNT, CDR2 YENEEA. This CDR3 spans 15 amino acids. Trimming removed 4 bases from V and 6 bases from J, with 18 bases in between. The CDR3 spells CASSSPGLLSDGYTF. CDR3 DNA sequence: TGTGCCAGCAGCTCACCGGGACTCCTATCGGATGGCTACACCTTC.

The DNA for the CDR3 is TGTGCCAGTAGTACACAGACAGGGATCAGCAATCAGCCCCAGCATTTT. This translates into CASSTQTGISNQPQHF. The V gene is TRBV19, the J gene TRBJ1-5; 7 nucleotides align to TRBD1. V lost 4 bases and J lost 1; bases outside the gene matches: 7. The CDR3 loop spans 16 amino acids. Germline CDR1 LNHDA, CDR2 SQIVND (reference sequence). Full variable domain (outside the CDR3, taken from reference TRBV19 and TRBJ1-5): DGGITQSPKYLFRKEGQNVTLSCEQNLNHDAMYWYRQDPGQGLRLIYYSQIVNDFQKGDIAEGYSVSREKKESFPLTVTSAQKNPTAFYLCASSTQTGISNQPQHFGDGTRLSIL.

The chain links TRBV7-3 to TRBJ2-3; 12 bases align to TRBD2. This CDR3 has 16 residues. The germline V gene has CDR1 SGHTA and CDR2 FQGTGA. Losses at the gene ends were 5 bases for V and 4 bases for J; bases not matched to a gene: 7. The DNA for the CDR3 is TGTGCCAGCAGCGCGGTGACTAGCGGGGGTGCAGATACGCAGTATTTT. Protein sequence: CASSAVTSGGADTQYF. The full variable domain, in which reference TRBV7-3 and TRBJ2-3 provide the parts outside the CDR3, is GAGVSQTPSNKVTEKGKYVELRCDPISGHTALYWYRQSLGQGPEFLIYFQGTGAADDSGLPNDRFFAVRPEGSVSTLKIQRTERGDSAVYLCASSAVTSGGADTQYFGPGTRLTVL.

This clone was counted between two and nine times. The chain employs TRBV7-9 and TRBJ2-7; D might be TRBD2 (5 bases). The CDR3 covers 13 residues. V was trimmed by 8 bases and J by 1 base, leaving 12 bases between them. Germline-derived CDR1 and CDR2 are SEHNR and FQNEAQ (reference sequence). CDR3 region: CASRAGSSYEQYF. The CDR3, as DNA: TGTGCCAGCCGTGCGGGCAGTTCCTACGAGCAGTACTTC.

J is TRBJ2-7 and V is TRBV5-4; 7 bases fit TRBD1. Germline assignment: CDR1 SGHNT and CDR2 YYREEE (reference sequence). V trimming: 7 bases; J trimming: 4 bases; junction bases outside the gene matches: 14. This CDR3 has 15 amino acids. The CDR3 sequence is CASGVPDRPFYEQYF. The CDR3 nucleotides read TGTGCCAGCGGGGTCCCGGACAGGCCCTTTTACGAGCAGTACTTC. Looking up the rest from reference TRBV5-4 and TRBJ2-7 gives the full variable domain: ETGVTQSPTHLIKTRGQQVTLRCSSQSGHNTVSWYQQALGQGPQFIFQYYREEENGRGNFPPRFSGLQFPNYSSELNVNALELDDSALYLCASGVPDRPFYEQYFGPGTRLTVT.

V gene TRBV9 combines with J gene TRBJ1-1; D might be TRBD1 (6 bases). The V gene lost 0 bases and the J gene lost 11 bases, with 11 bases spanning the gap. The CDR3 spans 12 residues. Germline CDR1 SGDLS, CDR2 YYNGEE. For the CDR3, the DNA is TGTGCCAGCAGCGTAGTTGGGGGCCAGGCTTTCTTT. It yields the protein CASSVVGGQAFF.

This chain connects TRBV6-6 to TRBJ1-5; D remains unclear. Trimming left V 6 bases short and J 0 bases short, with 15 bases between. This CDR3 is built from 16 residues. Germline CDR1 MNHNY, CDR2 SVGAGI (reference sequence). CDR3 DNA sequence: TGTGCCAGCAGGCAACTGGACGGGGATAGCAATCAGCCCCAGCATTTT. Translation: CASRQLDGDSNQPQHF.

DNA for the CDR3: TGTGCCAGCAGCCAAGACCCAGGGGCCCGCAATCAGCCCCAGCATTTT. The encoded protein is CASSQDPGARNQPQHF. The V call is TRBV4-2, the J call TRBJ1-5; weak D call: TRBD1 (6 bases). The CDR3 consists of 16 residues. Germline V gene sequence: CDR1 LGHNA, CDR2 YNFKEQ. Trimming removed 0 bases at V and 2 bases at J, with 11 bases between.

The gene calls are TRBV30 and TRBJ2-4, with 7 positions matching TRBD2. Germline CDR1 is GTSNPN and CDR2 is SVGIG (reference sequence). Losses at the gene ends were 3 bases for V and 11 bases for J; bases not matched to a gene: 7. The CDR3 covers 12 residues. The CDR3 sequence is CAWSDRRGVQYF. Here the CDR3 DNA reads TGTGCCTGGAGCGACCGACGGGGGGTTCAGTACTTC.

The CDR3 protein is CASSQDTGQGNQPQHF. CDR3 in DNA: TGCGCCAGCAGCCAAGATACAGGACAGGGCAATCAGCCCCAGCATTTT. V usage is TRBV4-1 and J usage is TRBJ1-5; 7 bases align to TRBD1. Germline V gene lookup returns CDR1 MGHRA and CDR2 YSYEKL. V was clipped by 0 bases and J by 2 bases; unmatched bases: 4. The CDR3 covers 16 residues.

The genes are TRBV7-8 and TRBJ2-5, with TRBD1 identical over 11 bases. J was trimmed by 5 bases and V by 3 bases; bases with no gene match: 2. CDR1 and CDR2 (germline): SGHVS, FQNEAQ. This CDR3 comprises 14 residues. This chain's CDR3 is CASSLDRGQETQYF. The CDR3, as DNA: TGTGCCAGCAGCTTGGACAGGGGGCAGGAGACCCAGTACTTC.

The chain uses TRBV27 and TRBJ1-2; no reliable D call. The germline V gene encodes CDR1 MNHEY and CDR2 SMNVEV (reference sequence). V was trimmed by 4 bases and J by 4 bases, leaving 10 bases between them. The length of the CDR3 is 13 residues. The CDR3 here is CASSSGGTYGYTF. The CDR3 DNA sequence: TGTGCCAGCAGTTCTGGCGGAACCTATGGCTACACCTTC.

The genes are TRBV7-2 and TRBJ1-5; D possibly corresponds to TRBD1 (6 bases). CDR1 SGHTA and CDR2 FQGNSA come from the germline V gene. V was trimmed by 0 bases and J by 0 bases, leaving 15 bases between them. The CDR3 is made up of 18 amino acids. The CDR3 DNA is TGTGCCAGCAGCTTAGCGACAGGAGCTTATTATAGCAATCAGCCCCAGCATTTT. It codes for CASSLATGAYYSNQPQHF. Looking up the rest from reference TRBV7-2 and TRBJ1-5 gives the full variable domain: GAGVSQSPSNKVTEKGKDVELRCDPISGHTALYWYRQSLGQGLEFLIYFQGNSAPDKSGLPSDRFSAERTGGSVSTLTIQRTQQEDSAVYLCASSLATGAYYSNQPQHFGDGTRLSIL.

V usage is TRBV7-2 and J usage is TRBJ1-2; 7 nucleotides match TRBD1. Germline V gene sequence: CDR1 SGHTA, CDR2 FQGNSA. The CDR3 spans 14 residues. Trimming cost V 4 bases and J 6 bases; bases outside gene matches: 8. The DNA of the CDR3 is TGTGCCAGCAGCTCACAGGGGCCGGCCGATGGCTACACCTTC. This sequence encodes CASSSQGPADGYTF. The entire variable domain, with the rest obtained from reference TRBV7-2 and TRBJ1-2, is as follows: GAGVSQSPSNKVTEKGKDVELRCDPISGHTALYWYRQSLGQGLEFLIYFQGNSAPDKSGLPSDRFSAERTGGSVSTLTIQRTQQEDSAVYLCASSSQGPADGYTFGSGTRLTVV.